This section outlines one TCR beta chain sequence together with its context. The sample belongs to a study of blood T cell repertoires in COVID-19. Study background: From the United States, Italy and Spain came samples of acute and convalescent COVID-19. T cells, B-cell-depleted T cells, or PBMCs supplied cDNA or gDNA.

In the study's own analysis: Reference gene primer amplification gave nucleated cell count estimates. The assay was immunoSEQ multiplex PCR, and TCRdb's table has in-frame clones only and misses some. V, J and clone size derive from that table, while D and trimming were established from the DNA sequence. The data contain around 100,000 clones, 89% of them singletons. From germline, CDR1 is LNHDA and CDR2 SQIVND (reference sequence). This CDR3 has 17 residues. The germline V and J ends were trimmed by 6 bases and 0 bases, with 18 bases remaining between them. The sample consisted of peripheral blood. The chain couples TRBV19 to TRBJ1-5; TRBD1 is a possible D gene (6 bases). This receptor was taken from an elderly woman in a cohort sampled during active COVID-19. The CDR3 sequence: CASSPTGTPYSNQPQHF. The CDR3 DNA sequence: TGTGCCAGTAGCCCAACCGGGACACCTTATAGCAATCAGCCCCAGCATTTT. The whole variable domain, filled in from reference TRBV19 and TRBJ1-5, reads DGGITQSPKYLFRKEGQNVTLSCEQNLNHDAMYWYRQDPGQGLRLIYYSQIVNDFQKGDIAEGYSVSREKKESFPLTVTSAQKNPTAFYLCASSPTGTPYSNQPQHFGDGTRLSIL.